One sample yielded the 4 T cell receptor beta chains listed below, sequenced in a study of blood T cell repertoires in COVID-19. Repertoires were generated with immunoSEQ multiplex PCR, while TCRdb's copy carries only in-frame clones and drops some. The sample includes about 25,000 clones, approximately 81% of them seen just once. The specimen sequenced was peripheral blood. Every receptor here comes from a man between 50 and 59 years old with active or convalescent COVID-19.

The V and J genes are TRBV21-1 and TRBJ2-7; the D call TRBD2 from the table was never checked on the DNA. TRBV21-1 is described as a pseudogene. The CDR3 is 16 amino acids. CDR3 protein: CASSTRIGPGYNEQYF. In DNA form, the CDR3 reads TGTGCCAGCAGCACACGCATCGGTCCGGGGTACAACGAGCAGTACTTC.

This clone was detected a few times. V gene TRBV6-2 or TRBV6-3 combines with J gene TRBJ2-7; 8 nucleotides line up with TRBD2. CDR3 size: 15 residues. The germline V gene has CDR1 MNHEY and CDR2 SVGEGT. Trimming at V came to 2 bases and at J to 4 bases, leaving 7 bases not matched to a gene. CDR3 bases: TGTGCCAGCAGTTACCCGAAGCGGGGGAATTACGAGCAGTACTTC. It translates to CASSYPKRGNYEQYF.

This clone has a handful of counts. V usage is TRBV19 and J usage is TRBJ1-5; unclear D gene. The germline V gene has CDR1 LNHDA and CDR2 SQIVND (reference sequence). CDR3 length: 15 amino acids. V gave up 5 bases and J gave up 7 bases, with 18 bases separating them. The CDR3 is CASSPHGGHLQPQHF. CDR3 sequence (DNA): TGTGCCAGTAGTCCCCATGGAGGGCATCTACAGCCCCAGCATTTT.

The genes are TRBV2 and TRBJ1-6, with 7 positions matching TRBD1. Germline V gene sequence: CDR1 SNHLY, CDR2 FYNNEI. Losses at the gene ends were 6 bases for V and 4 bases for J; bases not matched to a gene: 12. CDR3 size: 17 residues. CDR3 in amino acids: CASRMTGLGQYNSPLHF. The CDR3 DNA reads TGTGCCAGCAGGATGACAGGGTTGGGTCAATATAATTCACCCCTCCACTTT.